This TCR beta chain was captured in a study of blood T cell repertoires in COVID-19. The wider study: From the United States, Italy and Spain came samples of acute and convalescent COVID-19.

This clone was counted between two and nine times. CDR3 length equals 13 residues. Germline V gene lookup returns CDR1 LNHDA and CDR2 SQIVND (reference sequence). V lost 5 bases and J 6 bases, leaving 10 bases between the germline ends. It was during active infection that Seattle patients were enrolled and then longitudinally followed. Authors' analysis steps: Quantification of nucleated cells was approximated via reference gene primer amplification. Measured with immunoSEQ multiplex PCR; TCRdb has only the in-frame clones, and not every one. That table is the source of V, J and clone size, and D and trimming were worked out from the DNA. The repertoire holds about 300,000 clones, with roughly 91% as singletons.

The origin of this receptor is a woman in her twenties or thirties with COVID-19, enrolled during active disease. J is TRBJ1-4 and V is TRBV19; tentatively, D is TRBD1 (6 bases). The material sequenced was peripheral blood. The CDR3 here is CASSVRGDEKLFF. Here the CDR3 DNA reads TGTGCCAGTAGTGTCAGGGGTGATGAAAAACTGTTTTTT.